This section outlines one T cell receptor beta chain sequence together with its context. In the original analysis: By means of reference gene primer amplification, nucleated cell counts were estimated. The table came from immunoSEQ multiplex PCR; TCRdb's copy has only in-frame clones and leaves some out. V and J calls and clone size are copied from that table; D and trimming were computed from the DNA. The sample comprises under 250,000 clones, roughly 80% of which are singletons, and 5.2% rests with the top ten. With 4 bases clipped from V and 4 bases from J, the junction kept 5 bases outside the gene matches. The CDR3 spans 14 residues. CDR1 and CDR2 (germline): MNHEY, SVGEGT. This entry comes from a study of blood T cell repertoires in COVID-19. Study at large: There were acute and convalescent COVID-19 samples, and they came from the United States, Italy and Spain.

The V call is TRBV6-2 or TRBV6-3, the J call TRBJ2-5; 8 nucleotides agree with TRBD2. The sequence came from a woman in her sixties or seventies with COVID-19, enrolled during active disease. The sequenced material came from peripheral blood. The CDR3 sequence is CASSSYAGGETQYF. CDR3 nucleotides: TGTGCCAGCAGTTCATATGCGGGAGGAGAGACCCAGTACTTC.